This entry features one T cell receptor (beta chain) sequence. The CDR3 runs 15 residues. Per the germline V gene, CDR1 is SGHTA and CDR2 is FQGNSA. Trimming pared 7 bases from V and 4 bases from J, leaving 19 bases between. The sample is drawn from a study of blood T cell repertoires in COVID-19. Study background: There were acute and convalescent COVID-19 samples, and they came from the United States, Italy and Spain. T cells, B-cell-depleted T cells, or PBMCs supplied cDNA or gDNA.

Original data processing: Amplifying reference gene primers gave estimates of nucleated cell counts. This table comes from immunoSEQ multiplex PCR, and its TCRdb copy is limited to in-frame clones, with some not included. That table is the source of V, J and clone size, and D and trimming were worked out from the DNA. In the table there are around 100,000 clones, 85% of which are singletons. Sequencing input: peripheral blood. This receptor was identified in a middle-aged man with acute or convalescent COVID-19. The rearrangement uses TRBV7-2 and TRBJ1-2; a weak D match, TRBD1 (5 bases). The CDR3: CASTSYLGEPYGYTF. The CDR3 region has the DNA TGTGCCAGCACCTCCTATCTAGGGGAACCCTATGGCTACACCTTC.